This is a list of T cell receptor beta chains from one sample in a study of OX40 agonist ivuxolimab in advanced cancers. TCRdb's copy holds only in-frame clones and misses some; the assay was immunoSEQ multiplex PCR. The sample has about 6,100 clones, over 70% seen once. Sequenced here: CD4+ or CD8+ T cells sorted from blood, sampled in a trial of the OX40 agonist ivuxolimab. These receptors all stem from an adult with an advanced solid tumor such as melanoma, head and neck, liver or kidney cancer. The CDR3 runs from the conserved cysteine through the conserved F or W. D genes are given only for firm matches. Clone size is shown for a subset of rows, as once, few, many or a class of expanded clone.

J gene: TRBJ2-3; clone size: NA; D gene: NA; V gene: TRBV28; CDR3 protein: CASSFLLNNNDTQYF; CDR3 DNA: TGTGCCAGCAGTTTTCTCCTCAACAATAATGATACGCAGTATTTT
J gene: TRBJ1-1; clone size: NA; D gene: NA; V gene: TRBV5-1; CDR3 protein: CASSLASQVDRAFF; CDR3 DNA: TGCGCCAGCAGCTTGGCCAGTCAGGTCGATAGGGCTTTCTTT
J gene: TRBJ1-5; clone size: NA; D gene: NA; V gene: TRBV27; CDR3 protein: CASSLGSNQPQHF; CDR3 DNA: TGTGCCAGCAGTTTAGGCAGCAATCAGCCCCAGCATTTT
J gene: TRBJ2-5; clone size: NA; D gene: NA; V gene: TRBV9; CDR3 protein: CASSPQRTPQYF; CDR3 DNA: TGTGCCAGCAGCCCACAGAGGACACCCCAGTACTTC
J gene: TRBJ2-1; clone size: NA; D gene: NA; V gene: TRBV7-3; CDR3 protein: CASRRQDSNEQFF; CDR3 DNA: TGTGCCAGCAGGCGCCAGGACAGCAATGAGCAGTTCTTC
J gene: TRBJ2-4; clone size: NA; D gene: NA; V gene: TRBV29-1; CDR3 protein: CSVEAGEAKNIQYF; CDR3 DNA: TGCAGCGTTGAAGCAGGGGAGGCCAAAAACATTCAGTACTTC
J gene: TRBJ1-1; clone size: NA; D gene: NA; V gene: TRBV4-3; CDR3 protein: CASSQDVGDTREAFF; CDR3 DNA: TGCGCCAGCAGCCAAGATGTTGGGGACACCCGTGAAGCTTTCTTT
J gene: TRBJ2-5; clone size: once; D gene: NA; V gene: TRBV7-3; CDR3 protein: CASSLTGERETQYF; CDR3 DNA: TGTGCCAGCAGCTTAACCGGGGAGAGGGAGACCCAGTACTTC
J gene: TRBJ2-1; clone size: NA; D gene: TRBD1; V gene: TRBV15; CDR3 protein: CATSRDWGQGNYNEQFF; CDR3 DNA: TGTGCCACCAGCAGAGATTGGGGACAGGGGAACTACAATGAGCAGTTCTTC
J gene: TRBJ2-7; clone size: NA; D gene: NA; V gene: TRBV9; CDR3 protein: CASSFRAANNEQYF; CDR3 DNA: TGTGCCAGCAGTTTTCGGGCCGCTAATAACGAGCAGTACTTC
J gene: TRBJ2-3; clone size: NA; D gene: NA; V gene: TRBV25-1; CDR3 protein: CASSDEAATDTQYF; CDR3 DNA: TGTGCCAGCAGTGATGAGGCGGCCACAGATACGCAGTATTTT
J gene: TRBJ2-7; clone size: NA; D gene: NA; V gene: TRBV18; CDR3 protein: CASSPNSGVHEQYF; CDR3 DNA: TGTGCCAGCTCACCAAACTCAGGGGTCCACGAGCAGTACTTC
J gene: TRBJ1-5; clone size: NA; D gene: TRBD1; V gene: TRBV28; CDR3 protein: CASSFRGGRQPQHF; CDR3 DNA: TGTGCCAGCAGTTTCAGAGGGGGCCGGCAGCCCCAGCATTTT
J gene: TRBJ2-6; clone size: NA; D gene: NA; V gene: TRBV5-7; CDR3 protein: CASRDVRVQSRANVLTF; CDR3 DNA: TGTGCCAGCCGCGACGTTCGCGTACAAAGTCGGGCCAACGTCCTGACTTTC
J gene: TRBJ2-1; clone size: NA; D gene: NA; V gene: TRBV5-1; CDR3 protein: CASSLEGSLGLFVEQFF; CDR3 DNA: TGCGCCAGCAGCTTGGAGGGCAGTCTGGGGCTTTTTGTTGAGCAGTTCTTC
J gene: TRBJ2-2; clone size: few; D gene: TRBD2; V gene: TRBV5-1; CDR3 protein: CASSLVPSGTNTGELFF; CDR3 DNA: TGCGCCAGCAGCTTGGTCCCTAGCGGGACCAACACCGGGGAGCTGTTTTTT
J gene: TRBJ1-4; clone size: NA; D gene: NA; V gene: TRBV27; CDR3 protein: CASSLLGREGEKLFF; CDR3 DNA: TGTGCCAGCAGTTTATTGGGCAGGGAGGGTGAAAAACTGTTTTTT
J gene: TRBJ2-3; clone size: NA; D gene: TRBD2; V gene: TRBV18; CDR3 protein: CASSPVEGGGPDTQYF; CDR3 DNA: TGTGCCAGCTCACCGGTAGAGGGCGGGGGGCCAGATACGCAGTATTTT
J gene: TRBJ1-1; clone size: NA; D gene: TRBD1; V gene: TRBV6-5; CDR3 protein: CASTPGGNTEAFF; CDR3 DNA: TGTGCCAGCACCCCAGGGGGGAACACTGAAGCTTTCTTT
J gene: TRBJ1-2; clone size: NA; D gene: NA; V gene: TRBV5-5; CDR3 protein: CASSLQEDYGYTF; CDR3 DNA: TGTGCCAGCAGCTTACAGGAAGACTATGGCTACACCTTC
J gene: TRBJ2-1; clone size: NA; D gene: NA; V gene: TRBV7-6; CDR3 protein: CASSLDGYNEQFF; CDR3 DNA: TGTGCCAGCAGCTTAGACGGGTACAATGAGCAGTTCTTC
J gene: TRBJ1-2; clone size: NA; D gene: NA; V gene: TRBV6-5; CDR3 protein: CASSYSSGNYGYTF; CDR3 DNA: TGTGCCAGCAGTTACTCTTCTGGAAACTATGGCTACACCTTC